These T cell receptor beta chains were read from a single sample in a study of blood T cell repertoires in COVID-19. Produced via immunoSEQ multiplex PCR; TCRdb's table is partial and in-frame only. Here the sample spans under 200,000 clones, approximately 86% being singletons. Sequenced sample: peripheral blood. The receptors stem from a man in his 60s with COVID-19, enrolled during active disease. The CDR3 runs from the conserved cysteine through the conserved F or W. The D gene is left open where the match is weak. Size values are once, few and many counts, or a class for expanded clones, and some rows have none.

V	J	size	D	CDR3	DNA
TRBV3-1/TRBV3-2	TRBJ1-3	few	-	CASSPDSSGNTIYF	TGTGCCAGCAGCCCGGACAGCTCTGGAAACACCATATATTTT
TRBV28	TRBJ1-5	-	-	CASSGGGAHQPQHF	TGTGCCAGCAGTGGCGGGGGGGCGCATCAGCCCCAGCATTTT
TRBV6-2/TRBV6-3	TRBJ1-1	once	-	CASSPPWEGLEAFF	TGTGCCAGCAGCCCCCCTTGGGAGGGGTTGGAAGCTTTCTTT
TRBV9	TRBJ1-2	once	-	CASSPRGVAAWNGYTF	TGTGCCAGCAGTCCCCGGGGAGTGGCAGCATGGAATGGCTACACCTTC
TRBV7-9	TRBJ1-1	-	-	CASSLVSGTVGTEAFF	TGTGCCAGCAGCTTAGTTTCGGGAACGGTGGGCACTGAAGCTTTCTTT
TRBV5-1	TRBJ1-1	-	TRBD1	CASSLEGALTEAFF	TGCGCCAGCAGCTTAGAGGGGGCGCTCACTGAAGCTTTCTTT
TRBV20-1	TRBJ1-4	-	TRBD1	CSASEDRGGEKLFF	TGCAGTGCTAGTGAAGACAGGGGAGGTGAAAAACTGTTTTTT
TRBV9	TRBJ2-1	-	-	CASSPGFGNEQFF	TGTGCCAGCTCGCCGGGATTTGGGAATGAGCAGTTCTTC
TRBV9	TRBJ1-2	-	TRBD1	CASSPRNTVLTGGSGGYTF	TGTGCCAGCTCCCCTCGGAACACAGTCCTGACAGGGGGCAGTGGTGGCTACACCTTC
TRBV28	TRBJ1-5	once	-	CASPNARQAPQPQHF	TGTGCCAGCCCCAATGCCCGACAGGCCCCTCAGCCCCAGCATTTT
TRBV3-1/TRBV3-2	TRBJ1-1	-	-	CASSPSRAGSTEAFF	TGTGCCAGCAGCCCCAGCCGGGCAGGGTCCACTGAAGCTTTCTTT
TRBV6-1	TRBJ2-5	-	TRBD2	CASSESGSYETQYF	TGTGCCAGCAGTGAAAGCGGGAGTTACGAGACCCAGTACTTC
TRBV5-4	TRBJ1-4	-	-	CASSLYAGNEKLFF	TGTGCCAGCAGCTTGTATGCAGGGAATGAAAAACTGTTTTTT
TRBV6-5	TRBJ1-1	-	-	CASTLDRNTEAFF	TGTGCCAGCACCTTGGACAGGAACACTGAAGCTTTCTTT
TRBV9	TRBJ1-1	-	-	CASTLAPMGTEAFF	TGTGCCAGCACTCTAGCCCCGATGGGAACTGAAGCTTTCTTT
TRBV24-1	TRBJ1-5	-	-	CASQGPGPNQPQHF	TGTGCCAGCCAAGGTCCTGGGCCAAATCAGCCCCAGCATTTT
TRBV2	TRBJ2-1	-	-	CASSPTAPTYNEQFF	TGTGCCAGCAGCCCGACAGCGCCCACCTACAATGAGCAGTTCTTC
TRBV28	TRBJ2-3	-	-	CASSLPRVRTQYF	TGTGCCAGCAGTTTGCCCAGGGTTCGTACGCAGTATTTT
TRBV5-4	TRBJ2-3	-	-	CASSLGTSPDTQYF	TGTGCCAGCAGCCTCGGGACTTCCCCAGATACGCAGTATTTT
TRBV7-7	TRBJ2-1	once	TRBD2	CASSKGLAEGSEQFF	TGTGCCAGCTCTAAGGGGCTAGCGGAGGGGAGTGAGCAGTTCTTC
TRBV5-1	TRBJ1-1	-	-	CASSLRGNTEAFF	TGCGCCAGCAGCTTGCGAGGGAACACTGAAGCTTTCTTT
TRBV7-9	TRBJ1-5	-	-	CAGSTDDQPQHF	TGTGCCGGGTCGACAGATGATCAGCCCCAGCATTTT
TRBV3-1/TRBV3-2	TRBJ1-6	-	TRBD1	CASSQEGQGGNSPLHF	TGTGCCAGCAGCCAAGAGGGACAGGGAGGCAATTCACCCCTCCACTTT
TRBV7-9	TRBJ1-1	-	TRBD1	CASSPQTGFAFF	TGTGCCAGCAGCCCCCAGACAGGGTTCGCTTTCTTT
TRBV4-2	TRBJ1-1	-	-	CASSPTDNDGAFF	TGTGCCAGCAGCCCCACGGACAATGATGGAGCTTTCTTT
TRBV2	TRBJ1-2	-	TRBD1	CASSPGTVLYGYTF	TGTGCCAGCAGCCCCGGGACAGTACTCTATGGCTACACCTTC
TRBV6-2/TRBV6-3	TRBJ1-5	-	TRBD1	CASSQQGAGNQPQHF	TGTGCCAGCAGCCAACAGGGGGCCGGCAATCAGCCCCAGCATTTT
TRBV30	TRBJ2-4	-	-	CAWSSLRVAGGKNIQYF	TGTGCCTGGAGCTCGCTGAGGGTGGCTGGCGGCAAAAACATTCAGTACTTC
TRBV4-2	TRBJ2-7	-	-	CASSQDASSYEQYF	TGTGCCAGCAGCCAAGATGCCAGTTCCTACGAGCAGTACTTC
TRBV6-6	TRBJ1-5	-	TRBD1	CASSSTGGGQPQHF	TGTGCCAGCAGCTCTACAGGGGGAGGCCAGCCCCAGCATTTT
TRBV5-1	TRBJ1-1	once	TRBD1	CASSFEQGAAEAFF	TGCGCCAGCAGCTTCGAACAGGGGGCGGCTGAAGCTTTCTTT
TRBV27	TRBJ1-6	-	TRBD1	CASSGQVGSYNSPLHF	TGTGCCAGCAGCGGACAGGTTGGCTCCTATAATTCACCCCTCCACTTT
TRBV3-1/TRBV3-2	TRBJ1-3	-	-	CASSQPGQFGNTIYF	TGTGCCAGCAGCCAACCTGGACAGTTCGGAAACACCATATATTTT
TRBV5-5	TRBJ1-2	-	-	CASSLWTDNYGYTF	TGTGCCAGCAGCTTATGGACAGATAACTATGGCTACACCTTC
TRBV11-2	TRBJ2-1	-	-	CASSLVRGTLGARNNEQFF	TGTGCCAGCAGCTTAGTGAGGGGGACGTTAGGAGCTCGGAACAATGAGCAGTTCTTC
TRBV2	TRBJ1-1	few	-	CASSGRSVNTEAFF	TGTGCCAGCAGTGGGCGCAGCGTGAACACTGAAGCTTTCTTT
TRBV19	TRBJ1-1	-	-	CASSIVVTGQGNSEAFF	TGTGCCAGTAGTATAGTCGTGACTGGTCAGGGGAACTCTGAAGCTTTCTTT
TRBV19	TRBJ1-5	-	-	CASSIYKGNQPQHF	TGTGCCAGTAGTATTTACAAGGGGAATCAGCCCCAGCATTTT
TRBV3-1/TRBV3-2	TRBJ2-1	-	-	CASSHQATPYNEQFF	TGTGCCAGCAGCCACCAGGCGACCCCCTACAATGAGCAGTTCTTC
TRBV4-3	TRBJ1-2	-	-	CASSQWQGNYGYTF	TGCGCCAGCAGCCAATGGCAGGGGAACTATGGCTACACCTTC
TRBV6-2/TRBV6-3	TRBJ1-6	-	TRBD1	CASSYDRQGYSPLHF	TGTGCCAGCAGTTACGATCGACAGGGGTATTCACCCCTCCACTTT
TRBV12-3/TRBV12-4	TRBJ1-1	-	-	CASSTPGVGAFF	TGTGCCAGCAGTACCCCAGGGGTTGGAGCTTTCTTT
TRBV2	TRBJ1-4	-	-	CASSSQGTNEKLFF	TGTGCCAGCAGTTCCCAGGGCACTAATGAAAAACTGTTTTTT
TRBV7-2	TRBJ1-5	-	-	CASSLGRGRPQHF	TGTGCCAGCAGCTTAGGGCGGGGTCGGCCCCAGCATTTT
TRBV4-3	TRBJ1-1	-	-	CASSQETGRDTEAFF	TGCGCCAGCAGCCAAGAAACGGGGAGAGACACTGAAGCTTTCTTT
TRBV19	TRBJ2-1	-	TRBD1	CASRIGTGIYNEQFF	TGTGCCAGTAGAATCGGGACAGGGATCTACAATGAGCAGTTCTTC
TRBV18	TRBJ1-1	few	-	CASSLQKGPGAEAFF	TGTGCCAGCTCCCTCCAGAAGGGCCCAGGGGCTGAAGCTTTCTTT
TRBV13	TRBJ1-2	-	TRBD1	CASSLWTGPKGTYGYTF	TGTGCCAGCAGCTTATGGACAGGGCCAAAGGGGACCTATGGCTACACCTTC
TRBV5-4	TRBJ1-5	-	TRBD1	CASSLQGASNQPQHF	TGTGCCAGCAGCTTACAGGGGGCGAGTAATCAGCCCCAGCATTTT
TRBV28	TRBJ2-7	-	TRBD1	CASSLEAGGREQYF	TGTGCCAGCAGTTTGGAGGCAGGGGGTCGCGAGCAGTACTTC
TRBV10-1	TRBJ1-1	-	-	CASRGGRGMNTEAFF	TGCGCCAGCAGGGGGGGGAGGGGCATGAACACTGAAGCTTTCTTT
TRBV2	TRBJ2-1	-	TRBD2	CASTRLAGEYNEQFF	TGTGCCAGCACTCGGTTAGCGGGAGAGTACAATGAGCAGTTCTTC